This T cell receptor beta chain was observed in a study of T cell responses to AZD1222 COVID-19 vaccine (dated by TCRdb to 2020 to 2022). In the study overall: TCR sequencing covered fewer than 250 trial participants: 207 given two doses of AZD1222 and 26 given two doses of MenACWY control vaccine. Enrollment into the trials was organized by age into subgroups of 18-55, 56-69 and 70-plus years, and those subgroups contained approximately 150, 30 and 60 TCR-sequenced participants, respectively. The paper's findings and limits, for the study overall: Nearly half of unique spike-specific TCRs reportedly recognized epitopes outside regions mutated in the B.1.351 and B.1.1.7 variants. Because no day 14 peak-response samples were available, the repertoires could be characterized only after the peak T cell response. Conclusions about previously exposed vaccinees are limited, since just five or six AZD1222 recipients were seropositive for SARS-CoV-2 at baseline. CD4 TCRs associated with the vaccine covered the entire spike protein, and the dominant responses were in regions 160-218 and 743-854. After two AZD1222 doses, both the breadth and the depth of spike-specific TCRs were significantly higher than at day 0 and than in MenACWY recipients. Participants were mostly white British and included more females than males, and it was suggested by the authors that clonal diversity may have been underestimated. The 56-69-year group was small, and its depth increase did not reach significance, likely because of low power.

The label giving this sample's time point can be read as: about 28 days (+/-7) after the second vaccine dose. AZD1222 recipients whose second dose came at about 4 weeks and those whose second dose came at about 12 weeks were combined into one group, since spike-specific TCR depth and breadth did not differ between the two schedules. Samples from vaccinated people were obtained from the UK trials COV001 and COV002, which included a single-blind randomized controlled phase 2/3 trial of AZD1222 (ChAdOx1 nCoV-19) in healthy adults. For TCRbeta chain sequencing, PBMC samples were collected from trial participants at day 0 and at day 28 after the second dose. About this clone itself: Its antigen specificity is not known. The input lacks base qualities; no much larger clone sits a single base away.

The junction shows trimming of 8 bases on V and 9 bases on J, plus 16 bases between the germline ends. The CDR3 contains 12 residues, cysteine and phenylalanine counted. CDR3 DNA only is kept here, 36 bases in frame from base 1. The CDR3 regions of human TCRbeta chains were analyzed by immunosequencing. From the authors' description of their analysis: Repertoire TCRs were matched against a reference library of SARS-CoV-2-specific TCRs generated with the MIRA antigen-specificity platform. Breadth meant the fraction of unique TCRs that were SARS-CoV-2-associated, whereas depth meant the fraction of total T cells that were SARS-CoV-2-associated. Using the MIRA data, every spike-specific TCR was mapped to the spike region that the TCR reacted to and assigned to either a CD4 or a CD8 class. Log10-transformed breadth and depth values were compared by one-way ANOVA with Sidak's multiple comparisons tests. What TCRdb holds here is the immuneACCESS table cut down to in-frame rearrangements. Part of the clones is not present; checked against another copy, under half of the missing clones reflect an unresolved V gene, and the others are unexplained. V and J calls and clone size come straight from that table; D and trimming were deduced from the DNA. This sample lists 90,000 to 100,000 clones; approximately 84% were detected once. The ten largest clones take up about 14% of the sample.

The TCR originated in an adult who received the AZD1222 COVID-19 vaccine. The chain links TRBV12-3 or TRBV12-4 with TRBJ1-1, with a tentative D gene TRBD1 over 6 matching bases. Sequencing was performed on peripheral blood, taken 28 days after the second AZD1222 dose. The CDR3 corresponds to CASGGGQPKAFF. The DNA sequence is given as TGTGCCAGCGGCGGAGGACAGCCGAAAGCTTTCTTT.